The clone carrying this TCR beta chain was recorded a few times. The antigen is unknown. A second roughly 6 to 11 cycle PCR used barcoded and J-beta primers. All cDNA molecules were each tagged by a template-switch adaptor with 12 random nucleotides. TCRdb independently ran MiXCR on the 5' RACE reads; one entry per CDR3 protein. The data show about 780,000 distinct CDR3 sequences, around 62% seen once. The record originates from a study of blood T cells in healthy people across ages. Study results and limitations: Older age coincided with a roughly linear decline in TCR beta diversity per million T cells. Diversity estimates drawn from one million T cells were deemed underestimates. A strong correlation was found between TCR beta diversity and the percentage of naive T cells.

Trimming shortened V by 2 bases and J by 0 bases, and 22 bases separated the two germline ends. In germline, CDR1 is LGHNA, CDR2 YSLEER. This CDR3 contains 20 residues. This clonotype was sampled from a man between 25 and 39 years old in good health. The sequenced sample was blood. The V call is TRBV4-3, the J call TRBJ1-4; D uncertain. CDR3 sequence reads: CASSQYTKNYKIATNEKLFF. CDR3 in DNA: TGCGCCAGCAGCCAATATACGAAGAATTACAAGATTGCAACTAATGAAAAACTGTTTTTT.